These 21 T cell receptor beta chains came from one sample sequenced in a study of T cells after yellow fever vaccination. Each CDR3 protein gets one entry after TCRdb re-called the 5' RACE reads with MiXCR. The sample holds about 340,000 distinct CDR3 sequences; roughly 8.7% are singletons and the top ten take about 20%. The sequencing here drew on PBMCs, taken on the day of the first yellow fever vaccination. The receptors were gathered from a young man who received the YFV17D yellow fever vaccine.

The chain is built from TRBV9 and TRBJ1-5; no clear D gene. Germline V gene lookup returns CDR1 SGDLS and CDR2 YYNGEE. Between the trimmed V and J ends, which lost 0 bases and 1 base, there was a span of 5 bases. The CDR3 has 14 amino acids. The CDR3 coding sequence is TGTGCCAGCAGCGTAGGCTGGAGCAATCAGCCCCAGCATTTT. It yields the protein CASSVGWSNQPQHF.

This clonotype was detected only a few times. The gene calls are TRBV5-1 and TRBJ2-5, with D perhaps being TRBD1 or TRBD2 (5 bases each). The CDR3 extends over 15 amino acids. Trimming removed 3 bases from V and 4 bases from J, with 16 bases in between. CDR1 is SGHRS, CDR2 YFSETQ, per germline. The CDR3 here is CASSSGQWVRETQYF. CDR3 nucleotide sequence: TGCGCCAGCAGCTCGGGGCAGTGGGTGAGAGAGACCCAGTACTTC.

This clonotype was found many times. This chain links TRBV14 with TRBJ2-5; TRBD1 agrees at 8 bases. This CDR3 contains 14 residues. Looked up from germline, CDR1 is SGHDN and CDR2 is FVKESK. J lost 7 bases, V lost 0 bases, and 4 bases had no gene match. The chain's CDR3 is CASSQEQGEATQYF. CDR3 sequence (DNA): TGTGCCAGCAGCCAAGAACAGGGGGAGGCGACCCAGTACTTC.

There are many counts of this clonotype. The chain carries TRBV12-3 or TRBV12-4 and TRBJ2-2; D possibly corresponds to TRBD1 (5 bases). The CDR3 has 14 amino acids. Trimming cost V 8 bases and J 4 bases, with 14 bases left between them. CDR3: CASGAGLTTGELFF. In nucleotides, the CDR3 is TGTGCCAGCGGGGCCGGGTTGACCACCGGGGAGCTGTTTTTT.

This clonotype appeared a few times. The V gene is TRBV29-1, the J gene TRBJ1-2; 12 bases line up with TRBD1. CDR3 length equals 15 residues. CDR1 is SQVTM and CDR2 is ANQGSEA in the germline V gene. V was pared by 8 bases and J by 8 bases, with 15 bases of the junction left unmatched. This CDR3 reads CSYRDRGLGKDGYTF. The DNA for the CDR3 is TGCAGCTACCGGGACAGGGGGCTTGGAAAGGACGGCTACACCTTC. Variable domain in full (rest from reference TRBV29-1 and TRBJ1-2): SAVISQKPSRDICQRGTSLTIQCQVDSQVTMMFWYRQQPGQSLTLIATANQGSEATYESGFVIDKFPISRPNLTFSTLTVSNMSPEDSSIYLCSYRDRGLGKDGYTFGSGTRLTVV.

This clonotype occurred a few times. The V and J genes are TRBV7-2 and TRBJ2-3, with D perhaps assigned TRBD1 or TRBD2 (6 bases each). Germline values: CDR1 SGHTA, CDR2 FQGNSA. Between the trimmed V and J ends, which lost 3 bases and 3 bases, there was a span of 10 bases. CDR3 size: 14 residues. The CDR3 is CASSFRGLTDTQYF. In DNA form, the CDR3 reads TGTGCCAGCAGCTTCCGGGGGCTGACAGATACGCAGTATTTT.

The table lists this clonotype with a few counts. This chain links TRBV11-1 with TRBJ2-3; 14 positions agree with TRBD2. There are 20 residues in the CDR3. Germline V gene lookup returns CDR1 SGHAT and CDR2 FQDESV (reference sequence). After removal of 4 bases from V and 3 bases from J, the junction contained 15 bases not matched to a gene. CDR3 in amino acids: CASSSPRTSGGPELTDTQYF. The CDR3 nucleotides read TGTGCCAGCAGCTCCCCCCGGACTAGCGGGGGGCCAGAGTTGACAGATACGCAGTATTTT.

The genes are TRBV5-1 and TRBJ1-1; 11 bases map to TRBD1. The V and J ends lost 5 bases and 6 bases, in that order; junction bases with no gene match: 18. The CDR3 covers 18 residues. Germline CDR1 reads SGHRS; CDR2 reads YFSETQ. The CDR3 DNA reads TGCGCCAGCAGGGCGACGGACAGGGGGCCCCTTCGGTTGGCTGAAGCTTTCTTT. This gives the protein CASRATDRGPLRLAEAFF.

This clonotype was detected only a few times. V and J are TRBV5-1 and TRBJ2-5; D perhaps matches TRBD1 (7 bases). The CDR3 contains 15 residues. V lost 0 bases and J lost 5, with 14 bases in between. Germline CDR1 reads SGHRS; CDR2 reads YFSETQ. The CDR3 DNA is TGCGCCAGCAGCTTGGGGCAGGGGGGAACGGAGACCCAGTACTTC. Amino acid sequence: CASSLGQGGTETQYF.

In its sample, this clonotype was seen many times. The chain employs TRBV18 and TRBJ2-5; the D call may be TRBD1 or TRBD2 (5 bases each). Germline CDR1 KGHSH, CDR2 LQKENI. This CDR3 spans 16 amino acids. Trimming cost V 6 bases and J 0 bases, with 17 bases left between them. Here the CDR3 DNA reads TGTGCCAGCTCGGAGGCACTTTCGGGACACCAAGAGACCCAGTACTTC. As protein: CASSEALSGHQETQYF.

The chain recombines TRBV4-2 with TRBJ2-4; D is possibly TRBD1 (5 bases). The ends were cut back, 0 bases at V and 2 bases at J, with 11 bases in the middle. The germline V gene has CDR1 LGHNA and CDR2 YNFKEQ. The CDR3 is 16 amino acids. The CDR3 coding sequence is TGTGCCAGCAGCCAAGACCCGGCAGGGTCCAAAAACATTCAGTACTTC. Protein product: CASSQDPAGSKNIQYF.

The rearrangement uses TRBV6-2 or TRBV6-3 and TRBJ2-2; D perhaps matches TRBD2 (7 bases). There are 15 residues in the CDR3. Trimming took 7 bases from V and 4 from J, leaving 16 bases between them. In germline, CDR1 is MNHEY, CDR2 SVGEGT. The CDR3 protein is CASTNGGPGTGELFF. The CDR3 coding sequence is TGTGCCAGCACCAACGGGGGGCCGGGCACCGGGGAGCTGTTTTTT.

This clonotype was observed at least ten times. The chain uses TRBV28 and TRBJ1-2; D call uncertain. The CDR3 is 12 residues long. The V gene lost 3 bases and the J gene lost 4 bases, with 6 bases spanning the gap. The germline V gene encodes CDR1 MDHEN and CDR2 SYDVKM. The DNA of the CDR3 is TGTGCCAGCAGTTTGTCGGCCTATGGCTACACCTTC. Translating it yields CASSLSAYGYTF.

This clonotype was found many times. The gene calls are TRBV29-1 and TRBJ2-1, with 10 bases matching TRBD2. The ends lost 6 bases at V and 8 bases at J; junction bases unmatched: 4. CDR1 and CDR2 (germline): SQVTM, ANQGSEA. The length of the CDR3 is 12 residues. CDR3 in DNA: TGCAGCGTCTCTAGCGGGGGCTATGAGCAGTTCTTC. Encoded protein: CSVSSGGYEQFF.

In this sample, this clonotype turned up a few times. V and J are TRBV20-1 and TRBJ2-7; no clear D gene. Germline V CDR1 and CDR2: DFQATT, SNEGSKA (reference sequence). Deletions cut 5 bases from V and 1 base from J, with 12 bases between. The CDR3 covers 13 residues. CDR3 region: CSAPLRGSYEQYF. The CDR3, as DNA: TGCAGTGCTCCCTTAAGAGGTTCCTACGAGCAGTACTTC.

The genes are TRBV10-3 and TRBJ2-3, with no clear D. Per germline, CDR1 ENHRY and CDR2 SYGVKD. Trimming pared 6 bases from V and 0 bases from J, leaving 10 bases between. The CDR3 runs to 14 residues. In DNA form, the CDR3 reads TGTGCCATCAGGGACGACTCTAGCACAGATACGCAGTATTTT. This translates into CAIRDDSSTDTQYF.

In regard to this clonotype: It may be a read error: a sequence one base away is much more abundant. CDR3 loop: CPSSPALGKLDNEQFF. CDR3 DNA sequence: TGTCCCAGCAGCCCGGCCCTGGGAAAATTGGACAATGAGCAGTTCTTC. This chain joins TRBV3-1 and TRBJ2-1; D is undetermined. The length of the CDR3 is 16 residues. From germline, CDR1 is LGHDT and CDR2 YNNKEL (reference sequence).

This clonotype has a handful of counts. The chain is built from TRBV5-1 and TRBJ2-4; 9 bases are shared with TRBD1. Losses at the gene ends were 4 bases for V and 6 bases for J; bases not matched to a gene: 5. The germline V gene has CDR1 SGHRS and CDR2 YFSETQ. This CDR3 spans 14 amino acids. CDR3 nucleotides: TGCGCCAGCAGCCCACAGGGGGCTGTAAACATTCAGTACTTC. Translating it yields CASSPQGAVNIQYF.

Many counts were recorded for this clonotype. Here the CDR3 DNA reads TGTGCCAGCAGCTTGGCCGGGACAGGGGTTGGTGAGACCCAGTACTTC. Protein product: CASSLAGTGVGETQYF. The chain recombines TRBV5-5 with TRBJ2-5, with 10 nucleotides matching TRBD1. In germline, CDR1 is SGHKS, CDR2 YYEKEE (reference sequence). The CDR3 length is 16 residues. Germline trimming cut 0 bases from V and 5 bases from J; bases unmatched to any gene: 7.

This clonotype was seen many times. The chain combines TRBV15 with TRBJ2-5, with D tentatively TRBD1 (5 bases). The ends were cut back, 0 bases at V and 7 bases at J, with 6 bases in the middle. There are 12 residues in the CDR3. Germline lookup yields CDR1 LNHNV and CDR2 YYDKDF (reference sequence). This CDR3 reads CATSRDQGTQYF. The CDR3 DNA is TGTGCCACCAGCAGAGATCAGGGGACCCAGTACTTC.

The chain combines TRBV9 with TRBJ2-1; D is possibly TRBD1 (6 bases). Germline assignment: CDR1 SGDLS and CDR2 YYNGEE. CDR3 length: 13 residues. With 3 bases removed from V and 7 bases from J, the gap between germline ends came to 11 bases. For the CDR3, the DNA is TGTGCCAGCAGCGCTCTACAGGGAAATGAGCAGTTCTTC. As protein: CASSALQGNEQFF. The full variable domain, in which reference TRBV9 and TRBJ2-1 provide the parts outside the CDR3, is DSGVTQTPKHLITATGQRVTLRCSPRSGDLSVYWYQQSLDQGLQFLIQYYNGEERAKGNILERFSAQQFPDLHSELNLSSLELGDSALYFCASSALQGNEQFFGPGTRLTVL.